Below, one TCR beta chain is given with its context. This entry belongs to a study of blood T cells in healthy people across ages. A sample-barcoded 5' primer and a J-beta primer mix were used in a second PCR of roughly 6 to 12 cycles. MiXCR, applied by TCRdb to the 5' RACE reads, yields one record per CDR3 protein. Among roughly 860,000 distinct CDR3 sequences listed, about 62% were seen once. The CDR3 is 14 residues long. CDR1 and CDR2 (germline): MNHEY, SVGEGT. V is TRBV6-2 or TRBV6-3 and J is TRBJ2-5, with no clear D. The J call may be incorrect, as the DNA end agrees better with TRBJ2-7. This receptor was identified in a man aged 25 to 45 in good health. The sample was blood. The CDR3 region is CASADVEVGYEQYF. The CDR3 DNA reads TGTGCCAGCGCGGATGTAGAAGTAGGGTACGAGCAGTACTTC.